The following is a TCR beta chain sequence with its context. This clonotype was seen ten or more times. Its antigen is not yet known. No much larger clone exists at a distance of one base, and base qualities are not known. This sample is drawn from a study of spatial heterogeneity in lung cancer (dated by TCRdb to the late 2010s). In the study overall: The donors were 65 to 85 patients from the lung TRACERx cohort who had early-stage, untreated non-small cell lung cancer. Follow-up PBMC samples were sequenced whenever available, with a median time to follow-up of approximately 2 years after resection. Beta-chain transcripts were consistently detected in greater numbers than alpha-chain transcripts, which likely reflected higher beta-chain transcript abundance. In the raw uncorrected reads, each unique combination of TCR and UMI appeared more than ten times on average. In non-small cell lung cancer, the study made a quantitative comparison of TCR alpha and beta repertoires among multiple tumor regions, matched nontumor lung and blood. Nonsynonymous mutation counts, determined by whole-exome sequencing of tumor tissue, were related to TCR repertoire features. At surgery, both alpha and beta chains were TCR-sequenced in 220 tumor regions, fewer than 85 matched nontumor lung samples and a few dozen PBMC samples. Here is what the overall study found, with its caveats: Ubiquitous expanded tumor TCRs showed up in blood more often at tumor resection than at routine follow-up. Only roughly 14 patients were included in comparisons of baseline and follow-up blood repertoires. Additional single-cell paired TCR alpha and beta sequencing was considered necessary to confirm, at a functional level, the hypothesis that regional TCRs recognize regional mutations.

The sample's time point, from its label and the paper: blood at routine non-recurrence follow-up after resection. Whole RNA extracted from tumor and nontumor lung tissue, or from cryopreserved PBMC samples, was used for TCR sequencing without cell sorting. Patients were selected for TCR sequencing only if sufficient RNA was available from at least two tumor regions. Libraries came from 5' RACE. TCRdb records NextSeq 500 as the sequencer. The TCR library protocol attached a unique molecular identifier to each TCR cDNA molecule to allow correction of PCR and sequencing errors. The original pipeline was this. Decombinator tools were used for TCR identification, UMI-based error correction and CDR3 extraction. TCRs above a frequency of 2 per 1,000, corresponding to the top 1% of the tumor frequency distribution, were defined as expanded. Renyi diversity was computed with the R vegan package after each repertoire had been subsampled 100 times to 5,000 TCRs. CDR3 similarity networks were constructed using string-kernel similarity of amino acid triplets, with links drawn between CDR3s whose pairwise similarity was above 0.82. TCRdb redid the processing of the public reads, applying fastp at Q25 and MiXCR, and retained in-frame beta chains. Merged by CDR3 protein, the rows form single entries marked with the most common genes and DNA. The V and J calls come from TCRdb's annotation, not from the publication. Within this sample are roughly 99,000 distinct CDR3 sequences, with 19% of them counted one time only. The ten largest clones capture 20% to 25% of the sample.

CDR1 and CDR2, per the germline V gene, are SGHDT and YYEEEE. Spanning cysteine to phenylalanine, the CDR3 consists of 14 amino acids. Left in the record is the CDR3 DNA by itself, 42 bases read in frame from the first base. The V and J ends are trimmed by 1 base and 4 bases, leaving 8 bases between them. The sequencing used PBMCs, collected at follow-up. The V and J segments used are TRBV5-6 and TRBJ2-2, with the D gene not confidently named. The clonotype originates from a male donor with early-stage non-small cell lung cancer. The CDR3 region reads CASSLKLGTGELFF. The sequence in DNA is TGTGCCAGCAGCTTGAAGTTGGGCACCGGGGAGCTGTTTTTT. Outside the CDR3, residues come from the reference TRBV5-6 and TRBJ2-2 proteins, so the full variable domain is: DAGVTQSPTHLIKTRGQQVTLRCSPKSGHDTVSWYQQALGQGPQFIFQYYEEEERQRGNFPDRFSGHQFPNYSSELNVNALLLGDSALYLCASSLKLGTGELFFGEGSRLTVL.